What follows are 15 T cell receptor beta chains derived from one specimen sequenced in a study of cytotoxic CD8 clonotypes in ibrutinib-treated CLL. Only in-frame clones appear in the TCRdb table, and some are missing; sequencing was by immunoSEQ multiplex PCR. The table lists fewer than 400,000 clones, over 55% of them singletons. Source: PBMCs, taken after 36 months of ibrutinib treatment. Receptor source: a human donor with chronic lymphocytic leukemia.

This chain connects TRBV28 to TRBJ2-7; 10 bases are shared with TRBD1. This CDR3 comprises 12 residues. The junction had 7 bases not matched to a gene; V was cut back by 11 bases and J by 6 bases. Germline V lookup: CDR1 MDHEN, CDR2 SYDVKM. CDR3 sequence: CARHWDRGEQYF. In DNA form, the CDR3 reads TGTGCCCGACACTGGGACAGGGGCGAGCAGTACTTC.

The chain links TRBV5-1 to TRBJ2-6, with 7 bases identical to TRBD1. V dropped 4 bases and J dropped 0; count of bases not matched to a gene: 7. Germline V gives CDR1 SGHRS, CDR2 YFSETQ. The length of the CDR3 is 17 residues. CDR3 bases: TGCGCCAGCAGCCTCCGGGACAGACGCTCTGGGGCCAACGTCCTGACTTTC. The encoded protein is CASSLRDRRSGANVLTF.

The V call is TRBV28, the J call TRBJ2-7; D gene ambiguous. Trimming cost V 8 bases and J 0 bases, with 11 bases left between them. The CDR3 consists of 13 residues. Germline CDR1 reads MDHEN; CDR2 reads SYDVKM. The CDR3 sequence is CASRASSSYEQYF. The CDR3 DNA reads as TGTGCCAGCCGGGCCTCATCCTCCTACGAGCAGTACTTC.

Only a few counts were recorded for this clone. The genes are TRBV29-1 and TRBJ1-2; D might be TRBD1 (5 bases). Germline V CDR1 and CDR2: SQVTM, ANQGSEA. The CDR3 is 12 amino acids. Deletions cut 6 bases from V and 8 bases from J, with 16 bases between. Here the CDR3 reads CSVKQGFNGYTF. In nucleotides, the CDR3 is TGCAGCGTCAAGCAGGGTTTTAACGGCTACACCTTC. Full variable domain (rest looked up from reference TRBV29-1 and TRBJ1-2): SAVISQKPSRDICQRGTSLTIQCQVDSQVTMMFWYRQQPGQSLTLIATANQGSEATYESGFVIDKFPISRPNLTFSTLTVSNMSPEDSSIYLCSVKQGFNGYTFGSGTRLTVV.

The rearrangement joins TRBV7-6 to TRBJ1-2, with D hard to call. The CDR3 runs 13 residues. Trimming pared 3 bases from V and 4 bases from J, leaving 9 bases between. Germline V lookup: CDR1 SGHVS, CDR2 FNYEAQ. DNA for the CDR3: TGTGCCAGCAGCTTTTCCCCGCTCTATGGCTACACCTTC. It is translated as CASSFSPLYGYTF.

As for this clone: This could be a read error, since a much larger clone is one nucleotide away. The identical CDR3 is also encoded by other nucleotide sequences in the sample. The chain has TRBV2 and TRBJ2-5, with D unresolved. The CDR3 spans 10 residues. In germline, CDR1 is SNHLY, CDR2 FYNNEI. V was pared by 6 bases and J by 2 bases, with 1 base between. The CDR3 DNA reads TGTGCCAGCAGGCAAGAGACCCAGTACTTC. Its translation is CASRQETQYF.

The sample holds one count of this clone. V usage is TRBV11-1 and J usage is TRBJ1-1; D ambiguous. Looked up from germline, CDR1 is SGHAT and CDR2 is FQDESV (reference sequence). The CDR3 spans 12 residues. Trimming pared 3 bases from V and 4 bases from J, leaving 6 bases between. CDR3 nucleotides: TGTGCCAGCAGCTTTTGGAGCACTGAAGCTTTCTTT. Translation gives CASSFWSTEAFF.

The chain has TRBV5-4 and TRBJ2-1, with D possibly being TRBD2 (5 bases). V was trimmed by 4 bases and J by 4 bases, leaving 9 bases between them. CDR3 size: 13 residues. Germline V lookup: CDR1 SGHNT, CDR2 YYREEE (reference sequence). In DNA, the CDR3 is TGTGCCAGCAGCGCAGGACTGTACAATGAGCAGTTCTTC. Protein sequence: CASSAGLYNEQFF.

The chain uses TRBV29-1 and TRBJ1-1; D not certain. The CDR3 runs to 15 residues. Trimming took off 6 bases at V and 1 base at J, with 18 bases between the two ends. The germline CDR1 and CDR2 sequences are SQVTM and ANQGSEA. DNA for the CDR3: TGCAGCGTCCCTCAGATCCGGTCGGGGAACACTGAAGCTTTCTTT. Encoded protein: CSVPQIRSGNTEAFF.

The J gene is TRBJ1-6, the V gene TRBV9; D is perhaps TRBD1 (5 bases). This CDR3 contains 14 residues. Germline CDR1 is SGDLS and CDR2 is YYNGEE. The V and J ends lost 2 bases and 10 bases respectively, with 13 bases between them. CDR3 in amino acids: CASSVGRVGSPLHF. As DNA, the CDR3 is TGTGCCAGCAGCGTCGGCAGGGTGGGGTCACCCCTCCACTTT.

The V call is TRBV5-1, the J call TRBJ2-5; TRBD1 matches at 8 bases. J gave up 3 bases and V 4 bases, and 11 bases lay outside the gene matches. The germline CDR1 and CDR2 sequences are SGHRS and YFSETQ. The CDR3 contains 16 residues. The CDR3: CASSRSGGEGEETQYF. CDR3 DNA: TGCGCCAGCAGCCGCTCAGGGGGCGAAGGGGAAGAGACCCAGTACTTC. Full variable domain (missing parts from reference TRBV5-1 and TRBJ2-5): KAGVTQTPRYLIKTRGQQVTLSCSPISGHRSVSWYQQTPGQGLQFLFEYFSETQRNKGNFPGRFSGRQFSNSRSEMNVSTLELGDSALYLCASSRSGGEGEETQYFGPGTRLLVL.

This clone was found a few times. The rearrangement links TRBV7-9 to TRBJ2-7; no reliable D call. The V end lost 9 bases, the J end lost 2 bases, and 14 bases lay between the germline ends. The CDR3 has 13 amino acids. Germline loops: CDR1 SEHNR, CDR2 FQNEAQ (reference sequence). The chain's CDR3 is CASGPSDAYEQYF. CDR3 nucleotides: TGTGCCAGTGGGCCTTCTGATGCCTACGAGCAGTACTTC.

This clone was found a few times. The chain employs TRBV13 and TRBJ2-5; the D gene is possibly TRBD2 (6 bases). Germline loops: CDR1 PRHDT, CDR2 FYEKMQ (reference sequence). The CDR3 consists of 13 residues. The ends were cut back, 6 bases at V and 6 bases at J, with 14 bases in the middle. CDR3 in amino acids: CASSFPGRQTQYF. In DNA form, the CDR3 reads TGTGCCAGCAGTTTCCCCGGGAGACAGACCCAGTACTTC.

Only one count was recorded for this clone. The gene calls are TRBV19 and TRBJ2-5; D call uncertain. The CDR3 length is 16 residues. Germline V CDR1 and CDR2: LNHDA, SQIVND (reference sequence). V was shortened by 4 bases and J by 2 bases, with 17 bases between the two germline ends. In DNA, the CDR3 is TGTGCCAGTAGTACCTCCACCCTACGAAAACAAGAGACCCAGTACTTC. This codes for CASSTSTLRKQETQYF.

This sequence joins TRBV10-3 and TRBJ2-5; D may match TRBD1 or TRBD2 (6 bases each). Trimming took 2 bases from V and 4 from J, leaving 11 bases between them. Germline V gives CDR1 ENHRY, CDR2 SYGVKD. The CDR3 spans 14 residues. The CDR3 DNA is TGTGCCATCAGTGAGAGGGGGGAGGCAGAGACCCAGTACTTC. It codes for CAISERGEAETQYF.